This TCR beta chain appears in the sequencing data of a study of human T cells and chemical hapten exposure. Looking at the study overall: Doses of diphenylcyclopropenone went to the patients' scalps weekly throughout the roughly 25-week study. Whole-study findings and limits: Expanded TCRs clustered into significantly more large CDR3 similarity groups than controls, the analysis revealed. Among TCRs, those above 1 in 1000 frequency were unaffected by DPC sensitization.

A single record per CDR3 protein comes from TCRdb applying MiXCR to the RACE reads. This table holds about 160,000 distinct CDR3 sequences, 28% found once. Time point specified: patch test 3, about 24 weeks after DPC sensitization. Treatment: therapeutic diphenylcyclopropenone sensitization with weekly scalp DPC. Worth noting for this clonotype: Its antigen is not known.

Source: whole blood, taken in connection with sensitization to the hapten diphenylcyclopropenone (DPC). This sequence was found in a woman under 30 with alopecia areata. Some clones in this sample may be carry-over from other donors' samples.

In nucleotides, the CDR3 is TGTGCCAGCAGCCCACACACCCAGGTAGCCAACGTCCTGACTTTC. This codes for CASSPHTQVANVLTF. V and J are TRBV7-9 and TRBJ2-6, with D uncertain. The V end lost 5 bases, the J end lost 7 bases, and 15 bases lay between the germline ends. Germline V gene data show CDR1 as SEHNR and CDR2 as FQNEAQ (reference sequence). The CDR3 totals 15 residues.